This TCR beta chain was identified in a study of CD4 T cells in relation to SARS-CoV-2 and coronaviruses. Study details: After roughly 11 days of antigen culture, PBMC TCR beta CDR3s were sequenced.

Comments on this clone: Its cognate antigen is unknown.

Unexposed donor CD4+ T cells date from 2011-2018, before the COVID-19 pandemic. CD4+ T cells were isolated from the cells after about nine days of culture. As cell numbers allowed, unexposed-donor CD4+ T cells faced SARS-CoV-2 S/N and four cold-coronavirus spikes. This CDR3 region has 12 residues. The germline V gene has CDR1 DFQATT and CDR2 SNEGSKA (reference sequence). V lost 3 bases and J 5 bases, leaving 10 bases between the germline ends. Assay: immunoSEQ multiplex PCR; the TCRdb copy retains only in-frame clones and omits some. Of under 20,000 clones in the sample, about 77% were seen once. Study-wide points: About 65% of donors had memory CD4+ clonotypes crossrecognizing SARS-CoV-2 and common cold coronavirus spike. This crossreactivity analysis covered spike protein alone, no other viral proteins.

Sequencing used CD4+ T cells from PBMCs, cultured in vitro. The chain is built from TRBV20-1 and TRBJ2-5; D ambiguous. This TCR was recovered from a human donor in good health. The CDR3 loop reads CSASRPRETQYF. The CDR3 region has the DNA TGCAGTGCTAGTAGACCTCGGGAGACCCAGTACTTC.